These T cell receptor beta chains were read from a single sample in a study of identical twins. TCRdb fed the 5' RACE reads into MiXCR, producing one record per CDR3 protein. Seen here are some 1,600,000 distinct CDR3 sequences, 25% to 35% observed once, and the top ten hold over 0.25%. Specimen: cord blood. All receptors derive from a newborn girl in good health. CDR3s include the opening cysteine and the closing phenylalanine or tryptophan. Each record gives: V gene, CDR3 protein.

v_gene: TRBV5-1
CDR3aa: CASSLPELAKDTQYF

v_gene: TRBV7-2
CDR3aa: CASSLLGLAIETQYF

v_gene: TRBV18
CDR3aa: CASSLTDRGYTF

v_gene: TRBV20-1
CDR3aa: CSARVSGRGTEAFF

v_gene: TRBV28
CDR3aa: CASSLRAVYNEQFF

v_gene: TRBV5-8
CDR3aa: CASSRTYRHEKLFF

v_gene: TRBV10-3
CDR3aa: CAITPDRGLNYGYTF

v_gene: TRBV10-3
CDR3aa: CAISESSSGDYNEQFF

v_gene: TRBV4-1
CDR3aa: CASSQDPPKGQRTYEQYF

v_gene: TRBV18
CDR3aa: CASSPTPQVVYEQYF

v_gene: TRBV20-1
CDR3aa: CSASGTSGSNEQYF

v_gene: TRBV7-2
CDR3aa: CASSLAVEAFF

v_gene: TRBV5-1
CDR3aa: CASSWTSNTDTQYF

v_gene: TRBV5-6
CDR3aa: CASSFQGTGGYTF

v_gene: TRBV3-1
CDR3aa: CASSPFSGGGAKNIQYF

v_gene: TRBV4-1
CDR3aa: CASSVRQEFSYEQYF

v_gene: TRBV5-1
CDR3aa: CASSLSWRHYGYIF

v_gene: TRBV29-1
CDR3aa: CSVVGGTYNEQYF

v_gene: TRBV12-3/TRBV12-4
CDR3aa: CASSLKLRLTLYEQYF

v_gene: TRBV20-1
CDR3aa: CSARDGRSTDTQYF

v_gene: TRBV28
CDR3aa: CASSLGQGENGELFF

v_gene: TRBV20-1
CDR3aa: CSARDPTVAKNIQYF

v_gene: TRBV10-2
CDR3aa: CASMDRPTYNEQFF

v_gene: TRBV29-1
CDR3aa: CSVEDPGASKYEQYF

v_gene: TRBV24-1
CDR3aa: CATSAGDNIQYF

v_gene: TRBV11-3
CDR3aa: CASSKAASGRDEQFF

v_gene: TRBV20-1
CDR3aa: CSARVLQRSGRYNEQFF

v_gene: TRBV25-1
CDR3aa: CASAGDRAYEQYF

v_gene: TRBV12-5
CDR3aa: CASQQGHEQYF

v_gene: TRBV20-1
CDR3aa: CSASLQSNQPQHF

v_gene: TRBV4-1
CDR3aa: CASIPITSGRINEQFF

v_gene: TRBV24-1
CDR3aa: CATSDRSSGLTGDYGYTF

v_gene: TRBV12-3/TRBV12-4
CDR3aa: CANSNGFEQYF

v_gene: TRBV7-6
CDR3aa: CASSLVRPGATGNTIYF

v_gene: TRBV12-3/TRBV12-4
CDR3aa: CASSFWDRVSEQYF

v_gene: TRBV6-2/TRBV6-3
CDR3aa: CASTVPSGGYNEQFF

v_gene: TRBV5-1
CDR3aa: CASSLGDSLGNEQFF

v_gene: TRBV3-1
CDR3aa: CASSQHTLGTSFYNEQFF

v_gene: TRBV24-1
CDR3aa: CATSDFGQQGNNEQFF

v_gene: TRBV6-6
CDR3aa: CASSYSASVNSDTQYF

v_gene: TRBV20-1
CDR3aa: CSARVGGTYGYTF

v_gene: TRBV12-3/TRBV12-4
CDR3aa: CASSFSGGLVAKNIQYF

v_gene: TRBV4-1
CDR3aa: CASIGKGGTEAFF

v_gene: TRBV7-8
CDR3aa: CASSLGTMAYEQYF

v_gene: TRBV5-1
CDR3aa: CASSFGLAGFYNEQFF

v_gene: TRBV19
CDR3aa: CASSITGLAGPDTQYF

v_gene: TRBV2
CDR3aa: CASSEALGLPTDTQYF

v_gene: TRBV7-2
CDR3aa: CASSLARSSQAQYF